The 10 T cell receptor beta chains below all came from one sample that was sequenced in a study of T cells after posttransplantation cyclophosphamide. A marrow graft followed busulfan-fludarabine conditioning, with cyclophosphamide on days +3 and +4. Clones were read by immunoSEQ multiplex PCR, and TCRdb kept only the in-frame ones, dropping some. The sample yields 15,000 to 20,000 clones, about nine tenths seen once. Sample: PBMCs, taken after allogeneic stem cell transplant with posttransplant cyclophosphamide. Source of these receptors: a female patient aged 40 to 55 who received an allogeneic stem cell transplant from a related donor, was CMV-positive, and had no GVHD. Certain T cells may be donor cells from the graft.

DNA of the CDR3: TGTGCCAGCAGCTTGGGGGTAACAGGGGATCAGCCCCAGCATTTT. Residues: CASSLGVTGDQPQHF. V is TRBV5-4 and J is TRBJ1-5; 7 bases align to TRBD1. Germline V gene sequence: CDR1 SGHNT, CDR2 YYREEE (reference sequence). The CDR3 runs to 15 residues. The junction had 5 bases not matched to a gene; V was cut back by 0 bases and J by 5 bases.

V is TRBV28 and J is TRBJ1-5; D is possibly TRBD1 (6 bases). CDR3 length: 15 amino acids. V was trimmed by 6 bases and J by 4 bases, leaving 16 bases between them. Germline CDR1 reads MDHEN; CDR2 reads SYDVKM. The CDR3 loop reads CASSPGTNSNQPQHF. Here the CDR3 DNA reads TGTGCCAGCAGCCCCGGGACAAACTCTAATCAGCCCCAGCATTTT.

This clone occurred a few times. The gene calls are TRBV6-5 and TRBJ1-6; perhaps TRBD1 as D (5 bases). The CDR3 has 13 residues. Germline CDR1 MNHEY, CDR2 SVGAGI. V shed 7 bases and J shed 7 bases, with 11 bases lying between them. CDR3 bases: TGTGCCAGCATGTCGGACAACAATTCACCCCTCCACTTT. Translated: CASMSDNNSPLHF.

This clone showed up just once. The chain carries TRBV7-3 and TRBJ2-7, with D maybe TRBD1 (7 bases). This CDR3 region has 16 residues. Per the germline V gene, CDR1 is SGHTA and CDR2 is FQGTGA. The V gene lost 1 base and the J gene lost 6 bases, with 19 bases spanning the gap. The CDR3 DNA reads TGTGCCAGCAGCTTAAATGGAGGGGGCAACCTCTTCGAGCAGTACTTC. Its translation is CASSLNGGGNLFEQYF. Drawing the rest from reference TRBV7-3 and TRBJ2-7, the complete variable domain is GAGVSQTPSNKVTEKGKYVELRCDPISGHTALYWYRQSLGQGPEFLIYFQGTGAADDSGLPNDRFFAVRPEGSVSTLKIQRTERGDSAVYLCASSLNGGGNLFEQYFGPGTRLTVT.

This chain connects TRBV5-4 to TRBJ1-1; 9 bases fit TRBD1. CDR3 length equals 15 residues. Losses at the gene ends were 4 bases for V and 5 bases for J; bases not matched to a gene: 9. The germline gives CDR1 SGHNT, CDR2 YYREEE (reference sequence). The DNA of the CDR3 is TGTGCCAGCAGCCAGGCACAGGGGGCGCGGACTGAAGCTTTCTTT. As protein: CASSQAQGARTEAFF.

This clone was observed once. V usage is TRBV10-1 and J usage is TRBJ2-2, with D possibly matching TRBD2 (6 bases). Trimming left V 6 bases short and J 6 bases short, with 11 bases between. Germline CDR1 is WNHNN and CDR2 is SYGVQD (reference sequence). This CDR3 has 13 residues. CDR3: CASRAGGSGELFF. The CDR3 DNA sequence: TGCGCCAGCAGGGCCGGAGGGTCCGGGGAGCTGTTTTTT.

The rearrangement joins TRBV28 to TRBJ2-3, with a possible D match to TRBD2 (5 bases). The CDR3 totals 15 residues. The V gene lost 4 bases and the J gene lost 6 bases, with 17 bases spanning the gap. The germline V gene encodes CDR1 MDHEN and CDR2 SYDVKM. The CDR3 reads CASSSSRASLDTQYF. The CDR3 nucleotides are TGTGCCAGCAGTTCTTCCCGGGCTAGCCTGGATACGCAGTATTTT.

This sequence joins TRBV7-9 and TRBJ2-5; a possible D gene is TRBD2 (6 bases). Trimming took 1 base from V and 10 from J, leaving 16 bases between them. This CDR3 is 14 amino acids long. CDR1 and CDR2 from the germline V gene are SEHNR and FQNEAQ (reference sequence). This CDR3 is CASSLGLELGGQYF. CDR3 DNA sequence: TGTGCCAGCAGCTTAGGATTGGAACTCGGGGGCCAGTACTTC.

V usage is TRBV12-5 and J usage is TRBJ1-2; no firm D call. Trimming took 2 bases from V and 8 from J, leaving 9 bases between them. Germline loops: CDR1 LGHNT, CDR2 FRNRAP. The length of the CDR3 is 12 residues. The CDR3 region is CASGLSGSGYTF. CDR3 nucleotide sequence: TGTGCTAGTGGTTTGTCCGGGTCCGGCTACACCTTC. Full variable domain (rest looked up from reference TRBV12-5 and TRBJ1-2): DARVTQTPRHKVTEMGQEVTMRCQPILGHNTVFWYRQTMMQGLELLAYFRNRAPLDDSGMPKDRFSAEMPDATLATLKIQPSEPRDSAVYFCASGLSGSGYTFGSGTRLTVV.

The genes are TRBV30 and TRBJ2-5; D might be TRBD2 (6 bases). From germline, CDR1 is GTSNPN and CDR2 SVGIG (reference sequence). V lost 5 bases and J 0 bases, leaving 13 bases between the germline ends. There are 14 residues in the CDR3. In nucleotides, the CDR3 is TGTGCCTGGGCTCTGGGGGAGGACCAAGAGACCCAGTACTTC. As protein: CAWALGEDQETQYF.